The 20 T cell receptor beta chains presented below share a single source sample, sequenced in a study of long-term antiretroviral therapy in people with HIV. Samples were assayed with immunoSEQ v3.0 at survey level. Method: immunoSEQ multiplex PCR; TCRdb's copy keeps in-frame clones and lacks some. The profile shows 8,000 to 10,000 clones, 84% of them singletons. The sequencing used unsorted PBMCs, collected 0.3 years before starting antiretroviral therapy. The receptor source for this set is a man aged 30-40 years with HIV.

The rearrangement uses TRBV6-5 and TRBJ2-7; D is unclear. Trimming stripped 0 bases from V and 4 bases from J, with 7 bases between. This CDR3 is built from 13 residues. From germline, CDR1 is MNHEY and CDR2 SVGAGI. The CDR3 coding sequence is TGTGCCAGCAGTTACTCGGTGGGTTACGAGCAGTACTTC. Amino acids: CASSYSVGYEQYF.

The gene calls are TRBV7-2 and TRBJ2-1; D might be TRBD2 (6 bases). V was trimmed by 6 bases and J by 4 bases, leaving 19 bases between them. The germline CDR1 and CDR2 sequences are SGHTA and FQGNSA. CDR3 length: 16 residues. Here the CDR3 reads CASRPILVGTYNEQFF. The CDR3 nucleotides read TGTGCCAGCAGACCGATCCTCGTCGGGACTTACAATGAGCAGTTCTTC.

The rearrangement uses TRBV5-1 and TRBJ1-1, with D perhaps matching TRBD1 (5 bases). V was shortened by 1 base and J by 1 base, with 5 bases between the two germline ends. The length of the CDR3 is 13 residues. Germline V lookup: CDR1 SGHRS, CDR2 YFSETQ. The CDR3, as DNA: TGCGCCAGCAGCTTGACAGGGAACACTGAAGCTTTCTTT. Amino acids: CASSLTGNTEAFF.

This chain joins TRBV10-3 and TRBJ2-1, with D possibly being TRBD2 (5 bases). The germline V gene has CDR1 ENHRY and CDR2 SYGVKD. The CDR3 extends over 15 amino acids. V was trimmed by 4 bases and J by 8 bases, leaving 18 bases between them. The CDR3 region is CAISGPAELPHEQFF. The CDR3 DNA reads TGTGCCATCAGTGGACCAGCGGAGCTCCCCCATGAGCAGTTCTTC.

This clone was counted only a few times. The chain employs TRBV4-2 and TRBJ2-7, with D possibly being TRBD1 (6 bases). Trimming removed 4 bases at V and 7 bases at J, with 17 bases between. The CDR3 loop spans 14 amino acids. CDR1 is LGHNA, CDR2 YNFKEQ, per germline. CDR3 sequence: CASSPKGTFFEQYF. The CDR3 DNA reads TGTGCCAGCAGCCCGAAAGGGACATTCTTTGAGCAGTACTTC.

The genes are TRBV28 and TRBJ1-2; a weak D match, TRBD1 (6 bases). Trimming cost V 5 bases and J 8 bases, with 15 bases left between them. The CDR3 length is 13 residues. Germline CDR1 MDHEN, CDR2 SYDVKM. CDR3 sequence: CASSLNRVGGYTF. CDR3 nucleotide sequence: TGTGCCAGCAGTCTTAACAGGGTGGGAGGCTACACCTTC.

The V gene is TRBV30, the J gene TRBJ2-3; 8 bases are a match to TRBD1. Unmatched junction bases numbered 4, after V lost 2 bases and J lost 0 bases. CDR3 length: 15 amino acids. The germline gives CDR1 GTSNPN, CDR2 SVGIG (reference sequence). Here the CDR3 DNA reads TGTGCCTGGAGTAGTCGGACAGGGAGCACAGATACGCAGTATTTT. Translating it yields CAWSSRTGSTDTQYF.

This sequence joins TRBV29-1 and TRBJ1-1; D call uncertain. Germline values: CDR1 SQVTM, CDR2 ANQGSEA. The CDR3 extends over 12 amino acids. Trimming took 7 bases from V and 4 from J, leaving 13 bases between them. CDR3 DNA: TGCAGCGCCCCCGGATCCTTCACTGAAGCTTTCTTT. Residues: CSAPGSFTEAFF.

This chain uses TRBV18 with TRBJ1-3; D might be TRBD1 (6 bases). CDR1 KGHSH and CDR2 LQKENI come from the germline V gene. The CDR3 runs to 17 residues. V shed 3 bases and J shed 1 base, with 16 bases lying between them. The DNA for the CDR3 is TGTGCCAGCTCACCGGGAAGGGCGACAGGATCTGGAAACACCATATATTTT. It is translated as CASSPGRATGSGNTIYF.

The CDR3: CASSSRTRRDTQYF. The DNA of the CDR3 is TGTGCCAGCAGTTCCCGGACACGGAGAGATACGCAGTATTTT. V gene TRBV28 combines with J gene TRBJ2-3; D might be TRBD1 (5 bases). The CDR3 extends over 14 amino acids. Trimming pared 4 bases from V and 5 bases from J, leaving 13 bases between. Germline V lookup: CDR1 MDHEN, CDR2 SYDVKM.

This clone showed up just once. The V call is TRBV14, the J call TRBJ2-7, with 8 bases fitting TRBD1. With V trimmed by 5 bases and J by 4 bases, 10 bases remained unmatched. This CDR3 comprises 15 residues. Germline V CDR1 and CDR2: SGHDN, FVKESK. This CDR3 is CASSAVQGALYEQYF. CDR3 nucleotide sequence: TGTGCCAGCAGCGCCGTGCAGGGGGCTCTTTACGAGCAGTACTTC.

V and J are TRBV28 and TRBJ1-5; D is unresolved. CDR1 and CDR2 (germline): MDHEN, SYDVKM. The V gene lost 0 bases and the J gene lost 5 bases, with 5 bases spanning the gap. There are 13 residues in the CDR3. CDR3: CASSLWPDQPQHF. CDR3 bases: TGTGCCAGCAGTTTATGGCCCGATCAGCCCCAGCATTTT.

The chain carries TRBV4-3 and TRBJ2-7; maybe TRBD2 (6 bases). The CDR3 is 15 residues long. Trimming took off 2 bases at V and 3 bases at J, with 14 bases between the two ends. Germline loops: CDR1 LGHNA, CDR2 YSLEER. CDR3 nucleotides: TGCGCCAGCAGCCAAAGCTTTGGTAGCGGCTACGAGCAGTACTTC. Its translation: CASSQSFGSGYEQYF.

The chain carries TRBV7-6 and TRBJ2-5, with 8 bases matching TRBD2. With V trimmed by 3 bases and J by 2 bases, 5 bases remained unmatched. CDR1 SGHVS and CDR2 FNYEAQ come from the germline V gene. This CDR3 contains 15 residues. Here the CDR3 DNA reads TGTGCCAGCAGCTTTCCACTAGCGGAGCAAGAGACCCAGTACTTC. It encodes CASSFPLAEQETQYF.

The J gene is TRBJ2-5, the V gene TRBV29-1; D may be TRBD2 (6 bases). The CDR3 is made up of 13 amino acids. CDR1 SQVTM and CDR2 ANQGSEA come from the germline V gene. V was trimmed by 4 bases and J by 5 bases, leaving 14 bases between them. CDR3 nucleotides: TGCAGCGTTGGGAGCGGTGGGGGGGAGACCCAGTACTTC. This translates into CSVGSGGGETQYF.

The chain combines TRBV7-8 with TRBJ1-2; D unclear. The CDR3 consists of 13 residues. Germline V CDR1 and CDR2: SGHVS, FQNEAQ. With 2 bases removed from V and 5 bases from J, the gap between germline ends came to 9 bases. The DNA for the CDR3 is TGTGCCAGCAGCTTAAAGGGCGCTTATGGCTACACCTTC. This sequence encodes CASSLKGAYGYTF.

The chain is built from TRBV28 and TRBJ1-4; maybe TRBD1 (5 bases). V was trimmed by 1 base and J by 3 bases, leaving 9 bases between them. Germline V lookup: CDR1 MDHEN, CDR2 SYDVKM. The CDR3 has 15 residues. CDR3 in DNA: TGTGCCAGCAGTTTATCGGGGGGACCTAATGAAAAACTGTTTTTT. Amino acids: CASSLSGGPNEKLFF.

The V call is TRBV13, the J call TRBJ1-3; D not certain. V lost 5 bases and J lost 5, with 13 bases in between. The CDR3 length is 14 residues. Per the germline V gene, CDR1 is PRHDT and CDR2 is FYEKMQ (reference sequence). The CDR3, as DNA: TGTGCCAGCAGCCTCGTTAAGGAGAGAAACACCATATATTTT. As protein: CASSLVKERNTIYF. Full variable domain (remainder filled in from reference TRBV13 and TRBJ1-3): AAGVIQSPRHLIKEKRETATLKCYPIPRHDTVYWYQQGPGQDPQFLISFYEKMQSDKGSIPDRFSAQQFSDYHSELNMSSLELGDSALYFCASSLVKERNTIYFGEGSWLTVV.

The chain has TRBV7-9 and TRBJ2-1, with TRBD2 matching over 9 bases. The trim removed 1 base at V and 7 bases at J, leaving 2 bases unmatched. The CDR3 extends over 14 amino acids. Germline CDR1 reads SEHNR; CDR2 reads FQNEAQ (reference sequence). Here the CDR3 reads CASSLGGGANEQFF. CDR3 in DNA: TGTGCCAGCAGCTTAGGCGGGGGGGCGAATGAGCAGTTCTTC.

This clone was detected a few times. In DNA form, the CDR3 reads TGTGCCAGCAGCCTCCGCAGGGGGCTAGGCGGCTACACCTTC. Its protein is CASSLRRGLGGYTF. The V and J genes are TRBV14 and TRBJ1-2, with 8 bases matching TRBD1. This CDR3 has 14 residues. Germline CDR1 is SGHDN and CDR2 is FVKESK. V shed 4 bases and J 8 bases; nucleotides not matched to a gene: 9.